This T cell receptor (beta chain) was observed in a study of response to subunit inactivated influenza vaccine. Whole-study findings and limits: Few additional T cells are recruited per seasonal influenza vaccination, authors suggested.

TCRdb analysed the RT-PCR reads with MiXCR anew, one entry per CDR3 protein. The data show 450,000 to 600,000 distinct CDR3 sequences, 16% seen once. Germline lookup yields CDR1 DFQATT and CDR2 SNEGSKA (reference sequence). After removal of 5 bases from V and 1 base from J, the junction contained 5 bases not matched to a gene. The CDR3 consists of 13 residues. This clonotype turned up a few times. Its matching antigen is unknown. The sequencing here drew on CD4+ T cells sorted from PBMCs, taken less than 25 months after vaccination. The chain links TRBV20-1 to TRBJ2-7, with 7 positions matching TRBD1. This receptor was identified in a man aged 45 to 70 who received an inactivated influenza vaccine. The DNA of the CDR3 is TGCAGTGCTGGTCCGGGACAGTCCTACGAGCAGTACTTC. As protein: CSAGPGQSYEQYF.